This T cell receptor (beta chain) was profiled in a study of patients and donors after allogeneic stem cell transplantation. V was trimmed by 1 base and J by 4 bases, leaving 13 bases between them. Germline V gene sequence: CDR1 SEHNR, CDR2 FQNEAQ (reference sequence). The CDR3 extends over 15 amino acids. Via MiXCR, TCRdb re-called the RT-PCR reads, giving one row per CDR3 protein. The sample lists around 90,000 distinct CDR3 sequences, about 44% occurring once. Specimen: blood, either unsorted or a sorted T cell fraction (not recorded which). The chain employs TRBV7-9 and TRBJ1-1, with D perhaps TRBD1 (6 bases). The sequence was collected from a human donor who was either an allogeneic HSCT recipient or a stem cell or donor lymphocyte infusion donor (not recorded which). It is not recorded whose cells these are; they may come from a transplant donor. The CDR3 region is CASSLVSGAGTEAFF. In DNA form, the CDR3 reads TGTGCCAGCAGCTTAGTTTCGGGGGCTGGCACTGAAGCTTTCTTT. Drawing the rest from reference TRBV7-9 and TRBJ1-1, the complete variable domain is DTGVSQNPRHKITKRGQNVTFRCDPISEHNRLYWYRQTLGQGPEFLTYFQNEAQLEKSRLLSDRFSAERPKGSFSTLEIQRTEQGDSAMYLCASSLVSGAGTEAFFGQGTRLTVV.